This T cell receptor (beta chain) was observed in a study of blood T cell repertoires in COVID-19 (dated by TCRdb to between 2020 and 2021). Background for the entire study: Samples covering the acute and convalescent phases of COVID-19 were provided by collaborators in the United States, Italy and Spain. The material from the prospective study consisted of cDNA or gDNA derived from T cells, B-cell-depleted T cells, or PBMCs. Deeply sampled blood TCRbeta repertoires from subjects exposed to, actively infected with, or recovered from COVID-19 were included in the dataset. A freely available public database, intended as a resource for researchers studying the immune response to SARS-CoV-2, is where the repertoires were released. The samples were drawn from two sources: the first 160 participants of the ongoing ImmuneRACE study, and 1,200 or so subjects contributed by 6 global collaborators. The sample metadata nearly always contained a de-identified subject ID, COVID-19 status, age in years and sex. Where HLA class I and class II types were available, the types were taken from metadata supplied by the sample provider, not from assay-based typing. Study-wide conclusions, independent of this receptor: Clinical and demographic metadata were provided uncurated, with the amount varying by source and participant.

Of note for this clone: Its antigen has not been determined. The input lacks base qualities; no much larger clone sits a single base away.

TCRbeta CDR3 regions were amplified from genomic DNA using the immunoSEQ Assay, a bias-controlled multiplex PCR. Per the original workflow: Nucleated cell counts per sample were estimated from amplification of reference gene primers within the assay. To quantify the absolute abundance of each unique TCRbeta CDR3 rearrangement, sequence reads were collapsed and filtered. For each sample, productive Simpson clonality was calculated as the square root of Simpson's diversity index across productive rearrangements. TCRdb mirrors the immuneACCESS table, restricted to in-frame sequences. Some clones are absent from its copies; in checked studies, under half trace to an unresolved V gene, and the reason for the others is unknown. V, J and clone size are taken as reported in that table, and D and trimming were inferred from the DNA itself. This sample is represented by some 300,000 clones; about nine tenths of them were singletons. Of the sample, around 1.9% falls within the top ten clones.

The CDR3 covers 22 residues, taking in both the cysteine and the phenylalanine. Solely the CDR3 DNA is kept, with 66 bases framed from the first base. Taken from the germline V gene, the CDR1 and CDR2 loops are MRHNA and SNTAGT. A distance of 34 bases separates the germline ends of V and J, which lose 2 bases and 6 bases respectively. One collaborating source in Seattle enrolled patients during active infection and followed them longitudinally through the course of disease. Collaborating institutions collected whole blood in K2EDTA tubes following their own protocols. For TCRbeta analysis, collaborator samples were shipped as frozen whole blood, as isolated PBMCs, or as DNA extracted from either sample type.

The chain is assembled from TRBV6-4 and TRBJ2-2, with TRBD1 tentatively as D gene (6 bases match). The clonotype originates from a young woman with COVID-19, enrolled during active disease. Sequenced: peripheral blood. The DNA sequence is TGTGCCAGCAGTGACGGGGGTAGGTCAGACGATTTCAAGGGGGTGTTTTCCGGGGAGCTGTTTTTT. This translates into CASSDGGRSDDFKGVFSGELFF.